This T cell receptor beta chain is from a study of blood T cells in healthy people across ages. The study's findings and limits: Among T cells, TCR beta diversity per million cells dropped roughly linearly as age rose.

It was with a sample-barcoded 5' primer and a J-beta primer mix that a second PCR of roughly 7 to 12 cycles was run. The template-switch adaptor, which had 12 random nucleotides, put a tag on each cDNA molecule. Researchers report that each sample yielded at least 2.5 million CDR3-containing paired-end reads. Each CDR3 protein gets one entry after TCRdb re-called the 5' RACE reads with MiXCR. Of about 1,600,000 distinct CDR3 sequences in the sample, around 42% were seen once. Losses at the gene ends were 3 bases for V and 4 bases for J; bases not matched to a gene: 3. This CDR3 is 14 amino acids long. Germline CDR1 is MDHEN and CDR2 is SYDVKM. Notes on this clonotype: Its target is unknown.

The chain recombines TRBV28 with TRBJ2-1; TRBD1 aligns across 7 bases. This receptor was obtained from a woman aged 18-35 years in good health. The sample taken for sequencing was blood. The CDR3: CASSFGTEYNEQFF. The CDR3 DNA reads TGTGCCAGCAGTTTCGGGACAGAATACAATGAGCAGTTCTTC.